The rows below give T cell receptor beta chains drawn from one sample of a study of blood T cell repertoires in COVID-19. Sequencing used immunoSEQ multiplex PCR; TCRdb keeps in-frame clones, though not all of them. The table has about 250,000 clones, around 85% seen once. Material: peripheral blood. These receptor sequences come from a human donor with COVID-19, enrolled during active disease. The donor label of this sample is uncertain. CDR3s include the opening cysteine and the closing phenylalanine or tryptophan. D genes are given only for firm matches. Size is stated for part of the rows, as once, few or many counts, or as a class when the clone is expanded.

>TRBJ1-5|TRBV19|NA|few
TGTGCCAGTGCCCCCTTGGGAGGGCAACAGCCCCAGCATTTT
CASAPLGGQQPQHF
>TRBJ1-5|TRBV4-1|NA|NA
TGCGCCAGCAGCCAAGGTATGTCCCGTCAGCCCCAGCATTTT
CASSQGMSRQPQHF
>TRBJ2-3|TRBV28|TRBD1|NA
TGTGCCAGCAGTTTTGGGACAGGGGGCACAGATACGCAGTATTTT
CASSFGTGGTDTQYF
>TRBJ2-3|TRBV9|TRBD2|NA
TGTGCCAGCAGCGTAAGGTACGGGACTAGCCTAGTAAGCACAGATACGCAGTATTTT
CASSVRYGTSLVSTDTQYF
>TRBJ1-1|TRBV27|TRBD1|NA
TGTGCCAGCAGTTTCACCACAGGGGCGTTGAACACTGAAGCTTTCTTT
CASSFTTGALNTEAFF
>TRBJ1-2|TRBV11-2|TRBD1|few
TGTGCCAGCAGCTTGGTAACAGGGGGCCATGGCTACACCTTC
CASSLVTGGHGYTF
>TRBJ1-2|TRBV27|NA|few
TGTGCCAGCAGTCCAAACAGGGTATATTCCCATGGCTACACCTTC
CASSPNRVYSHGYTF
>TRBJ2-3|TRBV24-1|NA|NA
TGTGCCACCAGTGATGGCCCGTCGGATACGCAGTATTTT
CATSDGPSDTQYF
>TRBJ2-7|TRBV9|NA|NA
TGTGCCAGCAGCGTAGAACCTGTAGACAGCTACGAGCAGTACTTC
CASSVEPVDSYEQYF
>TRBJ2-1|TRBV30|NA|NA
TGTGCCTGGATGGGCGGGATCAACAATGAGCAGTTCTTC
CAWMGGINNEQFF
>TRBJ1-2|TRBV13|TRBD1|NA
TGTGCCAGCAGCTGGGACAGGGGGGCCCGGTATGGCTACACCTTC
CASSWDRGARYGYTF
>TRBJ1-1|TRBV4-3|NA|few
TGCGCCAGCAGCCAATATACAACCGTGGCTGAAGCTTTCTTT
CASSQYTTVAEAFF
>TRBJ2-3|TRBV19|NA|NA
TGTGCCAGTAGTATGGGCCGCGGGGTGGCAGATACGCAGTATTTT
CASSMGRGVADTQYF
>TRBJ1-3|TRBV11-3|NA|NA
TGTGCCAGCAGCCTAGAGAGCTCTGGAAACACCATATATTTT
CASSLESSGNTIYF
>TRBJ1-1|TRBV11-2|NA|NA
TGTGCCAGCAGCTTAAGTCAGGGGCGGATCACTGAAGCTTTCTTT
CASSLSQGRITEAFF
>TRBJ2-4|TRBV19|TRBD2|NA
TGTGCCAGTAGTATGCAGGCCCCGGGAGTAGCGGGAGTCAAAAACATTCAGTACTTC
CASSMQAPGVAGVKNIQYF
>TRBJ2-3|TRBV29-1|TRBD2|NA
TGCAGCGTTTACGGACTAGCGGGACATCTGGATACGCAGTATTTT
CSVYGLAGHLDTQYF
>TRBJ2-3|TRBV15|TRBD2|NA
TGTGCCACCAGCAGGGTTAGCGGGTTGACGGGAGATACGCAGTATTTT
CATSRVSGLTGDTQYF
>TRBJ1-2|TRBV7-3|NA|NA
TGTGCCAGCAGCACCGGGGGGGACCCTAACTATGGCTACACCTTC
CASSTGGDPNYGYTF
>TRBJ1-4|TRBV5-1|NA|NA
TGCGCCAGCAGCACAACGGCAGGGGTAGAAAAACTGTTTTTT
CASSTTAGVEKLFF
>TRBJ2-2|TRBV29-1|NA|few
TGCAGCGCCCACAGGGATACCGGCGGGGAGCTGTTTTTT
CSAHRDTGGELFF
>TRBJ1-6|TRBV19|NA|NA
TGTGCCAGTAGTATCGGGGGTAATTCACCCCTCCACTTT
CASSIGGNSPLHF